The 8 T cell receptor beta chains reported below all come from one sample, sequenced in a study of a mutant IDH1 vaccine in newly diagnosed glioma. These TCRs are of unknown antigen specificity. The time point is: week 35, safety follow-up. The content of each vaccine dose was 300 ug of mutant IDH1 20-mer peptide, and topical imiquimod accompanied it. The assay was immunoSEQ multiplex PCR, and TCRdb's table has in-frame clones only and misses some. In the table there are tens of thousands of clones, around 90% of which are singletons. The source material was PBMCs, sampled from a glioma patient whose treatment included an IDH1 peptide vaccine. The receptors were sampled from a young man with glioma.

The chain combines TRBV28 with TRBJ1-1; 9 nucleotides agree with TRBD1. The CDR3 is 15 amino acids. Germline values: CDR1 MDHEN, CDR2 SYDVKM. V shed 3 bases, J shed 6 bases, and the junction held 8 bases outside the gene matches. CDR3 residues: CASSFEGQGNSEAFF. CDR3 nucleotide sequence: TGTGCCAGCAGTTTTGAGGGACAGGGTAATTCTGAAGCTTTCTTT.

This clone was seen more than once but under ten times. This rearrangement joins TRBV7-2 to TRBJ2-1; 7 bases are a match to TRBD2. This CDR3 region has 15 residues. Germline V lookup: CDR1 SGHTA, CDR2 FQGNSA. The ends lost 5 bases at V and 8 bases at J; junction bases unmatched: 12. In nucleotides, the CDR3 is TGTGCCAGCAGCCCCCTCGGGGAGGGGACGGATGAGCAGTTCTTC. It yields the protein CASSPLGEGTDEQFF.

The chain uses TRBV14 and TRBJ2-2; tentatively, D is TRBD1 (5 bases). Germline lookup yields CDR1 SGHDN and CDR2 FVKESK. The CDR3 has 14 residues. The germline V and J ends were trimmed by 4 bases and 1 base, with 7 bases remaining between them. CDR3 protein: CASSRTRNTGELFF. The CDR3 DNA is TGTGCCAGCAGCCGGACAAGGAACACCGGGGAGCTGTTTTTT.

The chain employs TRBV15 and TRBJ1-4; D is ambiguous. Germline loops: CDR1 LNHNV, CDR2 YYDKDF (reference sequence). This CDR3 comprises 14 residues. Between the trimmed V and J ends, which lost 4 bases and 10 bases, there was a span of 16 bases. CDR3 nucleotides: TGTGCCACCAGCACGGACCTACGATGGGGAAAACTGTTTTTT. This sequence encodes CATSTDLRWGKLFF.

The chain is built from TRBV6-5 and TRBJ1-1, with 7 bases lining up with TRBD1. The CDR3 covers 13 residues. CDR1 and CDR2 (germline): MNHEY, SVGAGI. V gave up 2 bases and J gave up 5 bases; unmatched junction bases: 2. This CDR3 reads CASSYQGVTEAFF. CDR3 DNA: TGTGCCAGCAGTTACCAGGGGGTAACTGAAGCTTTCTTT.

J is TRBJ2-7 and V is TRBV13, with a weak D call TRBD2 (6 bases). The V end lost 2 bases, the J end lost 2 bases, and 13 bases lay between the germline ends. Germline lookup yields CDR1 PRHDT and CDR2 FYEKMQ (reference sequence). This CDR3 has 15 residues. In DNA form, the CDR3 reads TGTGCCAGCAGCTTACGAGGGACTGCCACCTACGAGCAGTACTTC. Protein product: CASSLRGTATYEQYF. The complete variable domain, with remaining parts taken from reference TRBV13 and TRBJ2-7, reads AAGVIQSPRHLIKEKRETATLKCYPIPRHDTVYWYQQGPGQDPQFLISFYEKMQSDKGSIPDRFSAQQFSDYHSELNMSSLELGDSALYFCASSLRGTATYEQYFGPGTRLTVT.

The rearrangement uses TRBV11-2 and TRBJ1-2; perhaps TRBD1 as D (5 bases). Germline V CDR1 and CDR2: SGHAT, FQNNGV. The CDR3 runs 15 residues. Deletions cut 4 bases from V and 6 bases from J, with 18 bases between. The CDR3 spells CASSSIPQGGNGYTF. CDR3 nucleotide sequence: TGTGCCAGCAGCTCCATCCCCCAGGGCGGTAATGGCTACACCTTC.

This chain joins TRBV10-3 and TRBJ1-1; 7 bases are a match to TRBD1. Germline V gene data show CDR1 as ENHRY and CDR2 as SYGVKD. CDR3 length equals 14 residues. J was trimmed by 5 bases and V by 8 bases; bases with no gene match: 11. Here the CDR3 DNA reads TGTGCCATCTGGACAGGAAACTTTCAAACTGAAGCTTTCTTT. This gives the protein CAIWTGNFQTEAFF.